The 25 T cell receptor beta chains below all came from one sample that was sequenced in a study of T-cell memory formation after mild COVID-19. TCRdb called the 5' RACE reads again in MiXCR, with one record for every CDR3 protein. The sample lists more than 80,000 distinct CDR3 sequences, roughly an eighth seen once, with under 30% in the top ten. What was sequenced was PBMCs or a T cell subset sorted from them (not recorded which). These TCRs come from an adult woman who had mild COVID-19 (a few samples of this study predate the infection). Cell type and time point are not known.

This clonotype came up a few times. The gene calls are TRBV29-1 and TRBJ1-1; D unresolved. The CDR3 runs to 14 residues. The V end lost 7 bases, the J end lost 1 base, and 16 bases lay between the germline ends. Germline values: CDR1 SQVTM, CDR2 ANQGSEA. The CDR3 region has the DNA TGCAGCGCCCGGGGAGCGGTTAGGAACACTGAAGCTTTCTTT. As protein: CSARGAVRNTEAFF.

The chain joins TRBV6-5 to TRBJ2-3; TRBD2 matches at 8 bases. The CDR3 spans 16 residues. After removal of 5 bases from V and 1 base from J, the junction contained 8 bases not matched to a gene. The germline gives CDR1 MNHEY, CDR2 SVGAGI. The CDR3 loop reads CASSPEAGVGTDTQYF. The CDR3 DNA reads as TGTGCCAGCAGTCCCGAAGCGGGGGTCGGCACAGATACGCAGTATTTT.

The chain carries TRBV19 and TRBJ1-5; D not resolved. Deletions cut 2 bases from V and 1 base from J, with 9 bases between. Per germline, CDR1 LNHDA and CDR2 SQIVND (reference sequence). The CDR3 totals 15 residues. CDR3 residues: CASSITPGSNQPQHF. The CDR3 DNA is TGTGCCAGTAGTATAACTCCGGGGAGCAATCAGCCCCAGCATTTT.

In its sample, this clonotype was seen a few times. The genes are TRBV7-9 and TRBJ2-2, with 7 bases fitting TRBD2. Germline CDR1 and CDR2: SEHNR and FQNEAQ (reference sequence). CDR3 length: 16 amino acids. Trimming at V came to 1 base and at J to 2 bases, leaving 4 bases not matched to a gene. CDR3: CASSLDWTSNTGELFF. The CDR3 nucleotides are TGTGCCAGCAGCTTAGACTGGACTAGTAACACCGGGGAGCTGTTTTTT.

This clonotype was seen a handful of times. The chain links TRBV2 to TRBJ2-7; 16 nucleotides match TRBD2. The CDR3 runs to 18 residues. Germline V gives CDR1 SNHLY, CDR2 FYNNEI. V was clipped by 8 bases and J by 2 bases; unmatched bases: 12. CDR3 nucleotide sequence: TGTGCCAGCGGGGGACTAGCGGGAGGGCCTTATCTCACCTACGAGCAGTACTTC. Translated: CASGGLAGGPYLTYEQYF. Full variable domain (outside the CDR3, taken from reference TRBV2 and TRBJ2-7): EPEVTQTPSHQVTQMGQEVILRCVPISNHLYFYWYRQILGQKVEFLVSFYNNEISEKSEIFDDQFSVERPDGSNFTLKIRSTKLEDSAMYFCASGGLAGGPYLTYEQYFGPGTRLTVT.

This clonotype was seen at least ten times. V usage is TRBV20-1 and J usage is TRBJ2-3; D gene unclear. V was trimmed by 3 bases and J by 0 bases, leaving 10 bases between them. CDR3 size: 14 residues. Germline-derived CDR1 and CDR2 are DFQATT and SNEGSKA (reference sequence). CDR3: CSASWWVSTDTQYF. CDR3 nucleotides: TGCAGTGCTAGTTGGTGGGTTAGCACAGATACGCAGTATTTT.

This clonotype turned up a few times. The chain is built from TRBV7-9 and TRBJ2-7, with a possible D match to TRBD1 (5 bases). The CDR3 covers 13 residues. Germline CDR1 reads SEHNR; CDR2 reads FQNEAQ (reference sequence). V lost 5 bases, J lost 0 bases, and 8 bases lay in between. CDR3 nucleotide sequence: TGTGCCAGCAGCGGGGCCCACTCCTACGAGCAGTACTTC. As protein: CASSGAHSYEQYF.

This clonotype appeared a single time. This chain joins TRBV27 and TRBJ2-7; D possibly corresponds to TRBD1 (5 bases). Trimming shortened V by 3 bases and J by 4 bases, and 13 bases separated the two germline ends. CDR1 and CDR2 (germline): MNHEY, SMNVEV (reference sequence). The CDR3 is 14 amino acids. The CDR3 here is CASSFARVGYEQYF. CDR3 DNA: TGTGCCAGCAGTTTCGCCAGGGTGGGGTACGAGCAGTACTTC.

This chain connects TRBV15 to TRBJ1-2; D is perhaps TRBD1 (6 bases). This CDR3 comprises 15 residues. V was cut by 5 bases and J by 1 base, with 14 bases left in between. The germline CDR1 and CDR2 sequences are LNHNV and YYDKDF (reference sequence). CDR3: CATSGSRTDNYGYTF. The CDR3 DNA follows: TGTGCCACCAGCGGATCCAGGACAGATAACTATGGCTACACCTTC.

This clonotype has a handful of counts. The CDR3 sequence is CAISEYWNNEQFF. CDR3 DNA sequence: TGTGCCATCAGTGAGTACTGGAATAATGAGCAGTTCTTC. The rearrangement links TRBV10-3 to TRBJ2-1, with unresolved D. Between the trimmed V and J ends, which lost 1 base and 7 bases, there was a span of 8 bases. The CDR3 is made up of 13 amino acids. The germline gives CDR1 ENHRY, CDR2 SYGVKD.

The J gene is TRBJ2-1, the V gene TRBV6-2 or TRBV6-3, with D hard to call. V lost 0 bases, J lost 6 bases, and 3 bases lay in between. The CDR3 is 12 residues long. Germline CDR1 is MNHEY and CDR2 is SVGEGT. The CDR3 bases are TGTGCCAGCAGTTACTCCCTCAATGAGCAGTTCTTC. Its translation is CASSYSLNEQFF.

The V call is TRBV20-1, the J call TRBJ2-3; D unresolved. The CDR3 is 12 amino acids. Looked up from germline, CDR1 is DFQATT and CDR2 is SNEGSKA (reference sequence). The V gene lost 7 bases and the J gene lost 2 bases, with 10 bases spanning the gap. Here the CDR3 DNA reads TGCAGTGTCATAGAGATCACAGATACGCAGTATTTT. It yields the protein CSVIEITDTQYF.

This clonotype was detected only a few times. This chain uses TRBV15 with TRBJ2-7, with 11 positions matching TRBD2. V shed 3 bases, J shed 5 bases, and the junction held 3 bases outside the gene matches. This CDR3 is built from 14 residues. Germline V gene data show CDR1 as LNHNV and CDR2 as YYDKDF (reference sequence). CDR3 region: CATSSPGLADEQYF. For the CDR3, the DNA is TGTGCCACCAGCAGCCCGGGACTAGCGGACGAGCAGTACTTC.

At least ten counts were recorded for this clonotype. The chain employs TRBV5-6 and TRBJ2-1; 8 bases match TRBD1. The germline gives CDR1 SGHDT, CDR2 YYEEEE. The ends lost 4 bases at V and 4 bases at J; junction bases unmatched: 10. The CDR3 consists of 16 residues. This chain's CDR3 is CASSPGQGGWYNEQFF. CDR3 in DNA: TGTGCCAGCAGCCCCGGACAGGGAGGTTGGTACAATGAGCAGTTCTTC. The full variable domain, rest sourced from reference TRBV5-6 and TRBJ2-1, is DAGVTQSPTHLIKTRGQQVTLRCSPKSGHDTVSWYQQALGQGPQFIFQYYEEEERQRGNFPDRFSGHQFPNYSSELNVNALLLGDSALYLCASSPGQGGWYNEQFFGPGTRLTVL.

V gene TRBV12-5 combines with J gene TRBJ2-2; TRBD1 might be the D (5 bases). This CDR3 comprises 17 residues. With 3 bases removed from V and 3 bases from J, the gap between germline ends came to 17 bases. The germline V gene encodes CDR1 LGHNT and CDR2 FRNRAP. CDR3 sequence reads: CASGFEAQGSYTGELFF. The CDR3 coding sequence is TGTGCTAGTGGTTTTGAGGCGCAGGGTTCGTACACCGGGGAGCTGTTTTTT. Drawing the rest from reference TRBV12-5 and TRBJ2-2, the complete variable domain is DARVTQTPRHKVTEMGQEVTMRCQPILGHNTVFWYRQTMMQGLELLAYFRNRAPLDDSGMPKDRFSAEMPDATLATLKIQPSEPRDSAVYFCASGFEAQGSYTGELFFGEGSRLTVL.

By share, this clonotype counts as medium-sized. The V call is TRBV7-8, the J call TRBJ2-1; either TRBD1 or TRBD2 may supply D (6 bases each). The CDR3 sequence is 15 residues long. In germline, CDR1 is SGHVS, CDR2 FQNEAQ. The V end lost 5 bases, the J end lost 3 bases, and 14 bases lay between the germline ends. CDR3: CASSPLGGGYNEQFF. The CDR3 DNA sequence: TGTGCCAGCAGCCCGTTGGGGGGCGGCTACAATGAGCAGTTCTTC.

The rearrangement uses TRBV19 and TRBJ1-1; no definite D call. This CDR3 has 11 residues. Germline lookup yields CDR1 LNHDA and CDR2 SQIVND (reference sequence). The V end was cut by 7 bases, the J end by 4 bases, with 7 bases between. The CDR3 nucleotides read TGTGCCAGTATCTTGAGCACTGAAGCTTTCTTT. It specifies CASILSTEAFF.

This clonotype turned up a few times. The chain links TRBV30 to TRBJ2-7; D unclear. V was cut by 7 bases and J by 3 bases, with 10 bases left in between. Germline CDR1 and CDR2: GTSNPN and SVGIG (reference sequence). The CDR3 spans 11 residues. CDR3 DNA sequence: TGTGCCTCCACTTGGGGCTACGAGCAGTACTTC. Translated, it gives CASTWGYEQYF.

This clonotype appeared a few times. The chain is built from TRBV30 and TRBJ2-5, with 7 nucleotides matching TRBD2. The CDR3 runs 14 residues. Germline lookup yields CDR1 GTSNPN and CDR2 SVGIG (reference sequence). The V and J ends lost 5 bases and 2 bases, in that order; junction bases with no gene match: 8. The CDR3 loop is CAWWGGRGQETQYF. CDR3 sequence (DNA): TGTGCCTGGTGGGGGGGGAGGGGTCAAGAGACCCAGTACTTC.

This chain links TRBV4-2 with TRBJ2-5; 10 positions match TRBD1. CDR1 is LGHNA, CDR2 YNFKEQ, per germline. This CDR3 has 15 residues. The J segment lost 4 bases and the V segment lost 2 bases, leaving 4 bases of the junction unmatched. The CDR3 DNA is TGTGCCAGCAGCCAACGGACAGGGGGAGGAGAGACCCAGTACTTC. Amino acid sequence: CASSQRTGGGETQYF.

J is TRBJ2-3 and V is TRBV7-8, with D perhaps matching TRBD1 (5 bases). Germline loops: CDR1 SGHVS, CDR2 FQNEAQ. V was shortened by 0 bases and J by 3 bases, with 13 bases between the two germline ends. The length of the CDR3 is 16 residues. CDR3 protein: CASSLAVGRATDTQYF. CDR3 sequence (DNA): TGTGCCAGCAGCTTAGCAGTGGGCAGGGCGACAGATACGCAGTATTTT.

The rearrangement uses TRBV2 and TRBJ2-7; D perhaps matches TRBD2 (5 bases). Germline assignment: CDR1 SNHLY and CDR2 FYNNEI. The germline V and J ends were trimmed by 6 bases and 0 bases, with 9 bases remaining between them. The length of the CDR3 is 13 residues. Here the CDR3 DNA reads TGTGCCAGCAGACCCCGGGACTCCTACGAGCAGTACTTC. Encoded protein: CASRPRDSYEQYF.

This clonotype was counted between two and nine times. The V call is TRBV4-1, the J call TRBJ2-5; D remains unclear. Germline CDR1 reads MGHRA; CDR2 reads YSYEKL. The CDR3 spans 15 residues. V dropped 0 bases and J dropped 5 bases, with 13 bases sitting between them. The CDR3 DNA reads as TGCGCCAGCAGCCAAGATTCCAGTGCCGGGGAGACCCAGTACTTC. Its protein product is CASSQDSSAGETQYF.

This clonotype was seen at least ten times. The chain combines TRBV5-6 with TRBJ2-1; D remains unclear. The CDR3 has 14 residues. V gave up 2 bases and J gave up 1 base, with 7 bases separating them. In germline, CDR1 is SGHDT, CDR2 YYEEEE. Written as DNA, the CDR3 is TGTGCCAGCAGCTTCTCCCAATCCTACAATGAGCAGTTCTTC. This codes for CASSFSQSYNEQFF.

The V gene is TRBV29-1, the J gene TRBJ2-7; a weak D match, TRBD2 (5 bases). CDR1 is SQVTM, CDR2 ANQGSEA, per germline. V lost 4 bases and J 5 bases, leaving 12 bases between the germline ends. The CDR3 runs to 12 residues. The CDR3 region is CSVGTLGNEQYF. The CDR3 coding sequence is TGCAGCGTTGGGACTCTGGGGAACGAGCAGTACTTC.